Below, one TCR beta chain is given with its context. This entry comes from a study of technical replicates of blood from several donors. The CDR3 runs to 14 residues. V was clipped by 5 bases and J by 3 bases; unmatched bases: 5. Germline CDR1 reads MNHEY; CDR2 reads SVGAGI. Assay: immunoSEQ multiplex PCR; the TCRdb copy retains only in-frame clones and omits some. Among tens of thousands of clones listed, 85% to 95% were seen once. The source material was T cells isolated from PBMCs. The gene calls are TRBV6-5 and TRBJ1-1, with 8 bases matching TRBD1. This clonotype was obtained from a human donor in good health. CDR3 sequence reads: CASSPGGEYTEAFF. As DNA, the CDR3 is TGTGCCAGCAGTCCAGGGGGCGAATACACTGAAGCTTTCTTT.